This T cell receptor (beta chain) was recovered during a study of T cells after posttransplantation cyclophosphamide. Sequenced by immunoSEQ multiplex PCR; TCRdb stores in-frame clones only, minus some. This set yields 40,000 to 55,000 clones and no singletons; the top ten hold about 2.2%. Trimming cost V 7 bases and J 2 bases; bases outside gene matches: 5. The CDR3 spans 13 residues. Germline CDR1 MDHEN, CDR2 SYDVKM. This clone was seen many times. Antigen specificity is unknown. Study-wide results and caveats: Recipient CMV seropositivity and CMV reactivation strongly tracked TRB clonality. Skin or GI-infiltrating T cells shared few TRB sequences with blood.

V gene TRBV28 combines with J gene TRBJ2-7, with TRBD1 identical over 7 bases. The source material was PBMCs. The TCR was taken from a man in his forties or fifties in good health, CMV-negative, and a related stem cell transplant donor. DNA for the CDR3: TGTGCCAGCACCAGGGACAGAACCTACGAGCAGTACTTC. Its translation is CASTRDRTYEQYF.